This TCR beta chain derives from a study of OX40 agonist ivuxolimab in advanced cancers. Study as a whole: Three patients showed partial responses: one hepatocellular carcinoma and two cutaneous melanoma cases.

The study, taken as a whole, reports: CD8+ T cells were the subset that, on average, had more expanded clones than CD4+. Also showing low normalized T-cell clonal expansion were some of the nonresponders.

Germline assignment: CDR1 KGHSH and CDR2 LQKENI. The CDR3 spans 14 residues. The ends lost 5 bases at V and 1 base at J; junction bases unmatched: 4. Assay used: immunoSEQ multiplex PCR; TCRdb lists only in-frame clones, some missing. This sample has around 44,000 clones, with approximately 80% found just once. With respect to this clone: Its specificity is not known.

Sequenced here: CD4+ or CD8+ T cells sorted from blood, sampled in a trial of the OX40 agonist ivuxolimab. The rearrangement uses TRBV18 and TRBJ1-1; 7 nucleotides align to TRBD1. The sequence was obtained from an adult with an advanced solid tumor such as melanoma, head and neck, liver or kidney cancer. The CDR3 DNA reads as TGTGCCAGCTCAAGGGGGCCGGCGAACACTGAAGCTTTCTTT. Amino acids: CASSRGPANTEAFF.